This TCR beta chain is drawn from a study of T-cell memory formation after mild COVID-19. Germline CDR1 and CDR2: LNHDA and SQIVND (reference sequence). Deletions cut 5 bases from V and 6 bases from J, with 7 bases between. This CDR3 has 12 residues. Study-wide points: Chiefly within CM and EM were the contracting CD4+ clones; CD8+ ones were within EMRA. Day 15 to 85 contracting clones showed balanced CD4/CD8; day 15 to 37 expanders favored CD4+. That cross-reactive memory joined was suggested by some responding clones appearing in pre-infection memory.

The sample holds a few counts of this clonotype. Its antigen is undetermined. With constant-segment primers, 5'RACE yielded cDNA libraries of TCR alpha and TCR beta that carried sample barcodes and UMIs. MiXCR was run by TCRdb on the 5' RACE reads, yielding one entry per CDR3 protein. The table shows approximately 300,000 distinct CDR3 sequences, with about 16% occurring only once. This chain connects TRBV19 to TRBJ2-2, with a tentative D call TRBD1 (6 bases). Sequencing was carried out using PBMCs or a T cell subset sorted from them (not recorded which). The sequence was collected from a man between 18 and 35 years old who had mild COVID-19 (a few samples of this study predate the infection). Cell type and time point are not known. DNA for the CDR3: TGTGCCAGTAGTCAGGGGTCCGGGGAGCTGTTTTTT. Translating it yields CASSQGSGELFF.